Each of the 31 T cell receptor beta chains below was sequenced from the same sample in a study of blood T cell repertoires in COVID-19. Assay used: immunoSEQ multiplex PCR; TCRdb lists only in-frame clones, some missing. The table includes about 180,000 clones, about 88% detected once. The sample consisted of peripheral blood. These receptors were collected from a woman aged 45-65 years with COVID-19, enrolled during active disease.

This chain links TRBV9 with TRBJ1-4, with D perhaps matching TRBD1 (5 bases). The CDR3 extends over 18 amino acids. The V gene lost 0 bases and the J gene lost 0 bases, with 15 bases spanning the gap. Germline V gives CDR1 SGDLS, CDR2 YYNGEE. Here the CDR3 reads CASSVAPRAGPTNEKLFF. The CDR3 DNA reads as TGTGCCAGCAGCGTAGCTCCCCGAGCAGGGCCAACTAATGAAAAACTGTTTTTT.

The chain uses TRBV21-1 and TRBJ1-4; no check of the table's D call, TRBD1, against the DNA was made. TRBV21-1 is deemed a pseudogene. The CDR3 runs to 14 residues. CDR3 DNA sequence: TGTGCCAACAAACGGACAGACCGTAATGAAAAACTGTTTTTT. Translation gives CANKRTDRNEKLFF.

This chain uses TRBV6-5 with TRBJ1-6; no firm D call. Germline-derived CDR1 and CDR2 are MNHEY and SVGAGI. This CDR3 has 14 residues. Trimming left V 5 bases short and J 5 bases short, with 10 bases between. In nucleotides, the CDR3 is TGTGCCAGCAGTCTAACAGCGGATAATTCACCCCTCCACTTT. This encodes CASSLTADNSPLHF.

The rearrangement joins TRBV11-2 to TRBJ2-7; unclear D gene. The CDR3 loop spans 14 amino acids. Germline V CDR1 and CDR2: SGHAT, FQNNGV. V lost 3 bases and J 2 bases, leaving 11 bases between the germline ends. Here the CDR3 reads CASSFGQFAYEQYF. The DNA of the CDR3 is TGTGCCAGCAGCTTTGGGCAGTTCGCCTACGAGCAGTACTTC.

This chain links TRBV24-1 with TRBJ2-1, with TRBD1 as a possible D gene (5 bases). CDR3 length: 14 residues. Trimming took 3 bases from V and 8 from J, leaving 13 bases between them. Germline lookup yields CDR1 KGHDR and CDR2 SFDVKD. The DNA for the CDR3 is TGTGCCACCAGTGATCCAGGGTCTTCGGATGAGCAGTTCTTC. Protein product: CATSDPGSSDEQFF.

The J gene is TRBJ1-1, the V gene TRBV6-2 or TRBV6-3; 10 nucleotides agree with TRBD1. Germline V lookup: CDR1 MNHEY, CDR2 SVGEGT. CDR3 length: 18 amino acids. The trim removed 0 bases at V and 4 bases at J, leaving 11 bases unmatched. The CDR3 DNA follows: TGTGCCAGCAGTTACTCAGTCCGGGACAGGGGCTGGAGCACTGAAGCTTTCTTT. Residues: CASSYSVRDRGWSTEAFF.

The CDR3 here is CASSQNRGGIINYGYTF. For the CDR3, the DNA is TGTGCCAGCAGCCAGAACAGGGGGGGGATAATAAACTATGGCTACACCTTC. J is TRBJ1-2 and V is TRBV3-1 (or the pseudogene TRBV3-2); 8 bases match TRBD1. This CDR3 is built from 17 residues. Germline CDR1 and CDR2: LGHDT and YNNKEL (reference sequence). V shed 3 bases and J 2 bases; nucleotides not matched to a gene: 11.

The chain couples TRBV2 to TRBJ2-5; tentatively, D is TRBD2 (6 bases). V gave up 6 bases and J gave up 2 bases, with 13 bases separating them. Germline loops: CDR1 SNHLY, CDR2 FYNNEI. The CDR3 spans 14 residues. The CDR3 region is CASSPLGGQETQYF. As DNA, the CDR3 is TGTGCCAGCAGCCCCTTGGGAGGTCAAGAGACCCAGTACTTC.

The chain employs TRBV6-1 and TRBJ2-3, with 11 nucleotides matching TRBD2. Germline CDR1 reads MNHNS; CDR2 reads SASEGT. Trimming took 2 bases from V and 6 from J; bases not matched to a gene: 1. This CDR3 has 14 amino acids. This CDR3 is CASSESSGGDTQYF. As DNA, the CDR3 is TGTGCCAGCAGTGAATCTAGCGGGGGGGATACGCAGTATTTT.

V and J are TRBV2 and TRBJ1-2; 11 bases map to TRBD1. V gave up 3 bases and J gave up 6 bases; unmatched junction bases: 3. This CDR3 is built from 14 residues. The V gene's germline CDR1 is SNHLY and CDR2 FYNNEI. The CDR3 DNA sequence: TGTGCCAGCAGTGATGGACAGGGGGCGAATGGCTACACCTTC. Translated, it gives CASSDGQGANGYTF.

The rearrangement uses TRBV7-3 and TRBJ2-3; 9 bases match TRBD1. Germline V gene data show CDR1 as SGHTA and CDR2 as FQGTGA. J lost 5 bases, V lost 5 bases, and 5 bases had no gene match. This CDR3 spans 14 amino acids. The CDR3 DNA is TGTGCCAGCAGCCGGGGACAGGGAGAAGATACGCAGTATTTT. The encoded protein is CASSRGQGEDTQYF.

V gene TRBV10-3 combines with J gene TRBJ2-3, with TRBD2 identical over 11 bases. Germline trimming cut 4 bases from V and 3 bases from J; bases unmatched to any gene: 3. Per the germline V gene, CDR1 is ENHRY and CDR2 is SYGVKD. CDR3 length equals 15 residues. This CDR3 is CAISGASGGTDTQYF. CDR3 bases: TGTGCCATCAGTGGGGCTAGCGGGGGGACAGATACGCAGTATTTT.

The chain links TRBV30 to TRBJ2-3, with 9 bases identical to TRBD2. The germline gives CDR1 GTSNPN, CDR2 SVGIG (reference sequence). The J segment lost 3 bases and the V segment lost 0 bases, leaving 4 bases of the junction unmatched. The CDR3 spans 15 residues. The CDR3 DNA is TGTGCCTGGAGTGTGCGGGGGGGGCCAACAGATACGCAGTATTTT. Its protein product is CAWSVRGGPTDTQYF.

The chain recombines TRBV11-2 with TRBJ1-1; no clear D. V was trimmed by 5 bases and J by 6 bases, leaving 7 bases between them. CDR3 length: 11 residues. The germline V gene has CDR1 SGHAT and CDR2 FQNNGV. The CDR3 nucleotides are TGTGCCAGCAGCGGAGCCTCTGAAGCTTTCTTT. As protein: CASSGASEAFF. The full variable domain, in which reference TRBV11-2 and TRBJ1-1 provide the parts outside the CDR3, is EAGVAQSPRYKIIEKRQSVAFWCNPISGHATLYWYQQILGQGPKLLIQFQNNGVVDDSQLPKDRFSAERLKGVDSTLKIQPAKLEDSAVYLCASSGASEAFFGQGTRLTVV.

This chain links TRBV11-2 with TRBJ2-3, with D perhaps matching TRBD2 (7 bases). This CDR3 spans 14 amino acids. The V gene's germline CDR1 is SGHAT and CDR2 FQNNGV. V dropped 10 bases and J dropped 4 bases, with 18 bases sitting between them. The CDR3 sequence is CATAGGGPPDTQYF. The CDR3 nucleotides read TGTGCCACCGCAGGCGGGGGCCCTCCAGATACGCAGTATTTT.

J is TRBJ2-1 and V is TRBV19; 7 bases are shared with TRBD2. CDR1 and CDR2 from the germline V gene are LNHDA and SQIVND (reference sequence). This CDR3 has 15 amino acids. V shed 6 bases, J shed 2 bases, and the junction held 7 bases outside the gene matches. In nucleotides, the CDR3 is TGTGCCAGTAGGACCCCCGGGGGGACCTACAATGAGCAGTTCTTC. It codes for CASRTPGGTYNEQFF.

The chain couples TRBV7-9 to TRBJ1-2; 8 bases map to TRBD1. Germline loops: CDR1 SEHNR, CDR2 FQNEAQ (reference sequence). CDR3 length: 15 residues. V lost 4 bases, J lost 4 bases, and 8 bases stayed unmatched. CDR3 sequence: CASSSLGQAPYGYTF. The CDR3 DNA follows: TGTGCCAGCAGCTCCCTGGGACAGGCTCCCTATGGCTACACCTTC.

This clone was counted between two and nine times. The rearrangement uses TRBV7-9 and TRBJ2-5; D may be TRBD1 (6 bases). Trimming took 4 bases from V and 4 from J, leaving 10 bases between them. The CDR3 sequence is 13 residues long. The germline V gene encodes CDR1 SEHNR and CDR2 FQNEAQ (reference sequence). CDR3 region: CASSYRAPETQYF. CDR3 coding DNA: TGTGCCAGCAGCTACAGGGCCCCAGAGACCCAGTACTTC.

The chain links TRBV10-3 to TRBJ1-2; 9 bases match TRBD1. V trimming: 7 bases; J trimming: 7 bases; junction bases outside the gene matches: 4. The CDR3 contains 12 residues. Germline loops: CDR1 ENHRY, CDR2 SYGVKD. CDR3 residues: CAIMGQGGGYTF. DNA of the CDR3: TGTGCCATCATGGGACAGGGCGGTGGCTACACCTTC.

The J gene is TRBJ1-1, the V gene TRBV19; 12 positions match TRBD1. Germline V lookup: CDR1 LNHDA, CDR2 SQIVND (reference sequence). Trimming took 6 bases from V and 4 from J; bases not matched to a gene: 15. CDR3 length: 18 amino acids. CDR3 DNA: TGTGCCAGTAGGCCACGGGACAGGGGGCAATTCGCGATCACTGAAGCTTTCTTT. Encoded protein: CASRPRDRGQFAITEAFF.

The chain is built from TRBV5-1 and TRBJ1-2; D possibly corresponds to TRBD1 (6 bases). V was cut by 4 bases and J by 1 base, with 11 bases left in between. The CDR3 covers 14 residues. Germline loops: CDR1 SGHRS, CDR2 YFSETQ. CDR3 residues: CASSPRGGNYGYTF. The CDR3 coding sequence is TGCGCCAGCAGCCCCCGAGGGGGTAACTATGGCTACACCTTC.

V usage is TRBV5-4 and J usage is TRBJ1-1; 9 nucleotides line up with TRBD1. This CDR3 spans 13 amino acids. With 4 bases clipped from V and 4 bases from J, the junction kept 2 bases outside the gene matches. Germline CDR1 is SGHNT and CDR2 is YYREEE (reference sequence). The CDR3 region has the DNA TGTGCCAGCAGCGTGGGACAGGGCACTGAAGCTTTCTTT. Its protein is CASSVGQGTEAFF.

The chain has TRBV12-3 or TRBV12-4 and TRBJ1-1; no clear D. CDR3 length equals 13 residues. Between the trimmed V and J ends, which lost 2 bases and 1 base, there was a span of 5 bases. The CDR3 DNA reads as TGTGCCAGCAGTTTATTGAGGAACACTGAAGCTTTCTTT. Translation: CASSLLRNTEAFF.

The chain has TRBV2 and TRBJ1-2, with 7 bases aligning to TRBD1. This CDR3 comprises 14 residues. The V segment lost 4 bases and the J segment 4 bases; nucleotides outside the gene matches: 6. Germline lookup yields CDR1 SNHLY and CDR2 FYNNEI. The CDR3 here is CASSATGLGYGYTF. The CDR3 nucleotides read TGTGCCAGCAGTGCGACAGGGTTAGGCTATGGCTACACCTTC.

The chain carries TRBV10-3 and TRBJ2-1, with 10 bases aligning to TRBD2. CDR1 and CDR2 (germline): ENHRY, SYGVKD. V lost 6 bases and J lost 9; bases outside the gene matches: 5. CDR3 length: 13 amino acids. The CDR3 sequence is CAIRTGLAAEQFF. The DNA of the CDR3 is TGTGCCATCAGGACCGGACTAGCGGCTGAGCAGTTCTTC.

This clone was seen at least ten times. The genes are TRBV6-5 and TRBJ1-5; 7 bases map to TRBD1. In germline, CDR1 is MNHEY, CDR2 SVGAGI. The V segment lost 6 bases and the J segment 5 bases; nucleotides outside the gene matches: 4. The CDR3 runs 13 residues. In DNA form, the CDR3 reads TGTGCCAGCAGCTTCCAGGGGGATCAGCCCCAGCATTTT. As protein: CASSFQGDQPQHF.

The chain couples TRBV28 to TRBJ2-7; D gene unclear. Trimming took 3 bases from V and 3 from J, leaving 9 bases between them. The CDR3 sequence is 13 residues long. Germline V gene data show CDR1 as MDHEN and CDR2 as SYDVKM. The CDR3 nucleotides read TGTGCCAGCAGTTTCCCCCACAACTACGAGCAGTACTTC. Encoded protein: CASSFPHNYEQYF. The entire variable domain, with the rest obtained from reference TRBV28 and TRBJ2-7, is as follows: DVKVTQSSRYLVKRTGEKVFLECVQDMDHENMFWYRQDPGLGLRLIYFSYDVKMKEKGDIPEGYSVSREKKERFSLILESASTNQTSMYLCASSFPHNYEQYFGPGTRLTVT.

CDR3 sequence reads: CASRYEEDNEQFF. For the CDR3, the DNA is TGTGCCAGCCGCTATGAAGAGGACAATGAGCAGTTCTTC. V is TRBV3-1 (or the pseudogene TRBV3-2) and J is TRBJ2-1; no definite D call. Trimming shortened V by 8 bases and J by 5 bases, and 13 bases separated the two germline ends. Germline loops: CDR1 LGHDT, CDR2 YNNKEL (reference sequence). The CDR3 is 13 amino acids.

This chain links TRBV7-3 with TRBJ2-3; TRBD2 might be the D (5 bases). Trimming removed 2 bases at V and 2 bases at J, with 8 bases between. This CDR3 spans 14 amino acids. The germline V gene has CDR1 SGHTA and CDR2 FQGTGA. CDR3 in DNA: TGTGCCAGCAGCTTAGGAGGTCCCACAGATACGCAGTATTTT. Encoded protein: CASSLGGPTDTQYF.

This clone was recorded only once. This chain links TRBV7-8 with TRBJ2-1, with TRBD2 identical over 8 bases. Trimming cost V 5 bases and J 10 bases; bases outside gene matches: 13. Germline assignment: CDR1 SGHVS and CDR2 FQNEAQ. The CDR3 has 15 residues. CDR3 region: CASSLLAGARGEQFF. In DNA, the CDR3 is TGTGCCAGCAGCCTCCTAGCGGGTGCCCGGGGGGAGCAGTTCTTC.

This chain connects TRBV5-4 to TRBJ1-1; possibly TRBD1 for D (5 bases). This CDR3 is 16 amino acids long. CDR1 is SGHNT, CDR2 YYREEE, per germline (reference sequence). Trimming cost V 4 bases and J 0 bases, with 16 bases left between them. CDR3 in DNA: TGTGCCAGCAGCCGGGGGACGGACATCATGAACACTGAAGCTTTCTTT. Its translation: CASSRGTDIMNTEAFF.